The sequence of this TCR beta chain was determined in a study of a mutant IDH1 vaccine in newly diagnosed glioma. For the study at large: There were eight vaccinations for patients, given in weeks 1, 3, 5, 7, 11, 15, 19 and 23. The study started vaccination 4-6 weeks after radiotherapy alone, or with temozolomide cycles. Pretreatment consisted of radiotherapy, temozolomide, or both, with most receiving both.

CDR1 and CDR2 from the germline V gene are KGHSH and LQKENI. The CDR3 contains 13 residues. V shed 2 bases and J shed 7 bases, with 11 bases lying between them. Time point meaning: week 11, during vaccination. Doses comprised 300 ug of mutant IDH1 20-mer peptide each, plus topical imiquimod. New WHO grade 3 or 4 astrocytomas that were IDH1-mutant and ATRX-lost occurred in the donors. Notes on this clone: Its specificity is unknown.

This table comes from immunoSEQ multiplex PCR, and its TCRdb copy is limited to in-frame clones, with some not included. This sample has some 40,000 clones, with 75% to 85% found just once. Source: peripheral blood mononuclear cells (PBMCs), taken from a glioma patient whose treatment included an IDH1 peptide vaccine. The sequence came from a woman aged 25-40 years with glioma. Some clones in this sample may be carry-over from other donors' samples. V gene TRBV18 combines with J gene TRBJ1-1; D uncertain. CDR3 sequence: CASSPSGIGEAFF. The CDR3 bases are TGTGCCAGCTCACCATCGGGAATCGGTGAAGCTTTCTTT.